One sample yielded the 24 T cell receptor beta chains listed below, sequenced in a study of shared clonotypes between healthy human individuals. The table came from immunoSEQ multiplex PCR; TCRdb's copy has only in-frame clones and leaves some out. The sample contains roughly 2 million clones, approximately 95% of which appear only once. Sequenced input: naive CD4+ T cells sorted from blood. The subset was: CD45RA+ positively selected. These receptors were taken from a man younger than 30 in good health.

V and J are TRBV7-9 and TRBJ2-1; D assignment may be TRBD1 or TRBD2 (6 bases each). Germline assignment: CDR1 SEHNR and CDR2 FQNEAQ (reference sequence). The length of the CDR3 is 16 residues. V lost 5 bases, J lost 7 bases, and 21 bases lay in between. CDR3 coding DNA: TGTGCCAGCAGCGCAACAATTGGGGGGCTGAGTAATGAGCAGTTCTTC. As protein: CASSATIGGLSNEQFF. The full variable domain, rest sourced from reference TRBV7-9 and TRBJ2-1, is DTGVSQNPRHKITKRGQNVTFRCDPISEHNRLYWYRQTLGQGPEFLTYFQNEAQLEKSRLLSDRFSAERPKGSFSTLEIQRTEQGDSAMYLCASSATIGGLSNEQFFGPGTRLTVL.

The chain links TRBV29-1 to TRBJ1-3; D is undetermined. The CDR3 is made up of 14 amino acids. Germline V gene lookup returns CDR1 SQVTM and CDR2 ANQGSEA. Trimming removed 6 bases from V and 0 bases from J, with 12 bases in between. CDR3 residues: CSVRSVGSGNTIYF. The CDR3 coding sequence is TGCAGCGTCCGATCCGTCGGCTCTGGAAACACCATATATTTT. The full variable domain, with the rest looked up from reference TRBV29-1 and TRBJ1-3, is SAVISQKPSRDICQRGTSLTIQCQVDSQVTMMFWYRQQPGQSLTLIATANQGSEATYESGFVIDKFPISRPNLTFSTLTVSNMSPEDSSIYLCSVRSVGSGNTIYFGEGSWLTVV.

V is TRBV2 and J is TRBJ2-7, with D maybe TRBD2 (5 bases). The CDR3 is 16 amino acids. Germline CDR1 and CDR2: SNHLY and FYNNEI. V gave up 3 bases and J gave up 4 bases, with 19 bases separating them. For the CDR3, the DNA is TGTGCCAGCAGTGACCTCGCGTTGGGGAGTCGTTACGAGCAGTACTTC. It encodes CASSDLALGSRYEQYF.

J is TRBJ1-1 and V is TRBV29-1; D is perhaps TRBD1 (5 bases). Trimming pared 3 bases from V and 1 base from J, leaving 15 bases between. CDR3 length: 15 residues. Germline V gene lookup returns CDR1 SQVTM and CDR2 ANQGSEA. The CDR3 spells CSVEVSGAGNTEAFF. For the CDR3, the DNA is TGCAGCGTTGAGGTTTCCGGGGCGGGGAACACTGAAGCTTTCTTT.

The V and J genes are TRBV6-1 and TRBJ2-3; the D is unclear. The CDR3 is made up of 13 amino acids. Between the trimmed V and J ends, which lost 7 bases and 4 bases, there was a span of 12 bases. Germline V gene data show CDR1 as MNHNS and CDR2 as SASEGT. The CDR3 protein is CASNYPGSDTQYF. Written as DNA, the CDR3 is TGTGCCAGCAACTACCCCGGGTCAGATACGCAGTATTTT.

This chain links TRBV7-8 with TRBJ1-1, with TRBD1 matching 7 bases. The CDR3 has 13 amino acids. Germline V CDR1 and CDR2: SGHVS, FQNEAQ. J gave up 6 bases and V 4 bases, and 5 bases lay outside the gene matches. CDR3 in DNA: TGTGCCAGCAGCTCAATACAGGGGTCTGAAGCTTTCTTT. It specifies CASSSIQGSEAFF. Full variable domain (outside the CDR3, taken from reference TRBV7-8 and TRBJ1-1): GAGVSQSPRYKVAKRGQDVALRCDPISGHVSLFWYQQALGQGPEFLTYFQNEAQLDKSGLPSDRFFAERPEGSVSTLKIQRTQQEDSAVYLCASSSIQGSEAFFGQGTRLTVV.

J is TRBJ1-2 and V is TRBV19; D unclear. Per the germline V gene, CDR1 is LNHDA and CDR2 is SQIVND (reference sequence). This CDR3 contains 12 residues. V was pared by 3 bases and J by 9 bases, with 11 bases between. In DNA form, the CDR3 reads TGTGCCAGTAGTATGTTTGGGATACGCTACACCTTC. This codes for CASSMFGIRYTF.

Comments on this clone: Its ends do not fully match the called genes, so a read error is possible. V and J are TRBV10-3 and TRBJ2-1, with TRBD1 as a possible D gene (6 bases). CDR3 length: 13 amino acids. The V gene's germline CDR1 is ENHRY and CDR2 SYGVKD. The CDR3 region has the DNA TGTGCCATCAGTGAGATAGACGGGACACGGGCTGTCTTC. It specifies CAISEIDGTRAVF.

As concerns this clone: The sample contains more than one DNA sequence encoding this CDR3. The chain combines TRBV7-2 with TRBJ1-2; the D gene is possibly TRBD1 (5 bases). CDR3 length: 15 amino acids. The ends were cut back, 4 bases at V and 4 bases at J, with 16 bases in the middle. The germline gives CDR1 SGHTA, CDR2 FQGNSA. CDR3 loop: CASSSSGGAGYGYTF. The CDR3, as DNA: TGTGCCAGCAGCTCCTCCGGGGGTGCGGGCTATGGCTACACCTTC. Full variable domain (outside the CDR3, taken from reference TRBV7-2 and TRBJ1-2): GAGVSQSPSNKVTEKGKDVELRCDPISGHTALYWYRQSLGQGLEFLIYFQGNSAPDKSGLPSDRFSAERTGGSVSTLTIQRTQQEDSAVYLCASSSSGGAGYGYTFGSGTRLTVV.

The chain carries TRBV12-2 and TRBJ2-7. TRBV12-2 is shown as a pseudogene. This CDR3 is built from 13 residues. Here the CDR3 DNA reads TGTGCAAGTCGCCCCCCGGGCGGCTACGAGCAGTACTTC. It specifies CASRPPGGYEQYF.

The V gene is TRBV29-1, the J gene TRBJ2-3, with 10 bases fitting TRBD1. The CDR3 loop spans 15 amino acids. The V and J ends lost 5 bases and 3 bases, in that order; junction bases with no gene match: 8. Germline CDR1 is SQVTM and CDR2 is ANQGSEA. CDR3 coding DNA: TGCAGCGTTTCCGGGGACAGGGGTTTTACAGATACGCAGTATTTT. Amino acid sequence: CSVSGDRGFTDTQYF.

The chain combines TRBV28 with TRBJ2-5; D uncertain. The CDR3 runs to 13 residues. CDR1 is MDHEN and CDR2 is SYDVKM in the germline V gene. The V end lost 4 bases, the J end lost 4 bases, and 10 bases lay between the germline ends. CDR3 protein: CASSSRTVETQYF. The DNA of the CDR3 is TGTGCCAGCAGTTCTCGGACCGTAGAGACCCAGTACTTC.

This rearrangement joins TRBV11-2 to TRBJ2-6; TRBD1 aligns across 10 bases. V shed 5 bases and J 2 bases; nucleotides not matched to a gene: 3. This CDR3 has 16 residues. The germline V gene encodes CDR1 SGHAT and CDR2 FQNNGV. DNA of the CDR3: TGTGCCAGCAGCGTCGGGACAGGGGCTGGGGCCAACGTCCTGACTTTC. Translation: CASSVGTGAGANVLTF.

The chain has TRBV28 and TRBJ2-5; TRBD2 matches 15 bases. This CDR3 has 18 amino acids. CDR1 MDHEN and CDR2 SYDVKM come from the germline V gene. V gave up 3 bases and J gave up 2 bases; unmatched junction bases: 7. CDR3 in amino acids: CASSFRGGTSGGQETQYF. The DNA for the CDR3 is TGTGCCAGCAGTTTCAGGGGCGGGACTAGCGGGGGGCAAGAGACCCAGTACTTC.

The chain uses TRBV10-1 and TRBJ1-1, with TRBD1 identical over 8 bases. From germline, CDR1 is WNHNN and CDR2 SYGVQD (reference sequence). The trim removed 5 bases at V and 7 bases at J, leaving 3 bases unmatched. CDR3 size: 12 residues. CDR3 residues: CASSLGTGEAFF. For the CDR3, the DNA is TGCGCCAGCAGTCTCGGGACAGGTGAAGCTTTCTTT.

J is TRBJ2-3 and V is TRBV28; D is perhaps TRBD1 (6 bases). This CDR3 is 14 amino acids long. The germline V and J ends were trimmed by 6 bases and 0 bases, with 10 bases remaining between them. Germline V gene data show CDR1 as MDHEN and CDR2 as SYDVKM. CDR3 in amino acids: CASRLGGSTDTQYF. The CDR3 DNA is TGTGCCAGCAGACTAGGGGGTAGCACAGATACGCAGTATTTT.

Comment on this clone: Other DNA sequences in the same sample also yield this CDR3. The CDR3 here is CASSRGNYEQYF. CDR3 nucleotide sequence: TGTGCCAGTAGCAGGGGGAACTACGAGCAGTACTTC. The V call is TRBV19, the J call TRBJ2-7; 7 nucleotides match TRBD1. In germline, CDR1 is LNHDA, CDR2 SQIVND (reference sequence). Losses at the gene ends were 6 bases for V and 3 bases for J; bases not matched to a gene: 2. This CDR3 contains 12 residues.

This sequence joins TRBV9 and TRBJ1-2, with 7 positions matching TRBD1. The CDR3 is 15 amino acids. In germline, CDR1 is SGDLS, CDR2 YYNGEE. V trimming: 4 bases; J trimming: 0 bases; junction bases outside the gene matches: 6. CDR3 sequence reads: CASSPGGHPNYGYTF. CDR3 DNA: TGTGCCAGCAGCCCAGGGGGGCATCCTAACTATGGCTACACCTTC.

This clone was observed once. The J gene is TRBJ1-1, the V gene TRBV28; D is possibly TRBD1 (6 bases). The CDR3 totals 11 residues. V lost 4 bases and J 11 bases, leaving 11 bases between the germline ends. CDR1 is MDHEN, CDR2 SYDVKM, per germline. CDR3 sequence (DNA): TGTGCCAGCAGTTCAGAAGGGGGGGCTTTCTTT. As protein: CASSSEGGAFF.

This clone was seen once. The rearrangement uses TRBV6-6 and TRBJ2-7, with TRBD1 identical over 9 bases. V gave up 6 bases and J gave up 0 bases; unmatched junction bases: 6. In germline, CDR1 is MNHNY, CDR2 SVGAGI (reference sequence). The CDR3 spans 15 residues. DNA of the CDR3: TGTGCCAGCAGGCGGGGACAGGGCAGCTCCTACGAGCAGTACTTC. It codes for CASRRGQGSSYEQYF.

The rearrangement joins TRBV19 to TRBJ1-5, with TRBD1 as a possible D gene (6 bases). Trimming cost V 6 bases and J 3 bases, with 18 bases left between them. Looked up from germline, CDR1 is LNHDA and CDR2 is SQIVND (reference sequence). The CDR3 length is 16 residues. CDR3 coding DNA: TGTGCCAGTAGCCCCAGGGGCGAGGGGGACAATCAGCCCCAGCATTTT. Its translation: CASSPRGEGDNQPQHF.

The chain links TRBV11-3 to TRBJ2-2, with TRBD2 as a possible D gene (5 bases). Germline CDR1 reads SGHNT; CDR2 reads YENEEA. Deletions cut 10 bases from V and 3 bases from J, with 18 bases between. The CDR3 consists of 15 residues. The CDR3 is CATLRGWTDTGELFF. The CDR3, as DNA: TGTGCCACACTAAGAGGATGGACTGACACCGGGGAGCTGTTTTTT.

J is TRBJ2-7 and V is TRBV2, with 9 bases that match TRBD2. Germline CDR1 and CDR2: SNHLY and FYNNEI. V lost 3 bases and J lost 12; bases outside the gene matches: 12. This CDR3 comprises 14 residues. CDR3 DNA: TGTGCCAGCAGTGAGGGACTAGCTGAGGGAGAGTTGTACTTC. It yields the protein CASSEGLAEGELYF.

This clone showed up just a few times. This chain joins TRBV19 and TRBJ1-5; 9 bases line up with TRBD1. Germline V CDR1 and CDR2: LNHDA, SQIVND (reference sequence). This CDR3 has 15 amino acids. V shed 6 bases, J shed 2 bases, and the junction held 5 bases outside the gene matches. CDR3 in amino acids: CASRRTGAGNQPQHF. In DNA, the CDR3 is TGTGCCAGTAGGAGGACAGGGGCGGGCAATCAGCCCCAGCATTTT.